The 27 T cell receptor beta chains below all came from one sample that was sequenced in a study of T cells after yellow fever vaccination. TCRdb reanalysed the 5' RACE reads using MiXCR and keeps one entry per CDR3 protein. The sample records hundreds of thousands of distinct CDR3 sequences, about a sixth being singletons. Sequencing was performed on PBMCs, taken around 5 days after the first yellow fever vaccination. The source is a man aged 18 to 29 who received the YFV17D yellow fever vaccine.

The V call is TRBV7-2, the J call TRBJ1-6; no firm D call. The V end was cut by 5 bases, the J end by 3 bases, with 11 bases between. From germline, CDR1 is SGHTA and CDR2 FQGNSA. The CDR3 has 15 residues. CDR3 DNA sequence: TGTGCCAGCAGCCCCGAGTCTATCTATAATTCACCCCTCCACTTT. Residues: CASSPESIYNSPLHF.

V gene TRBV12-3 or TRBV12-4 combines with J gene TRBJ2-1; 7 nucleotides line up with TRBD2. Trimming cost V 3 bases and J 8 bases; bases outside gene matches: 7. This CDR3 is built from 14 residues. The CDR3 region is CASSLGGVGDEQFF. CDR3 coding DNA: TGTGCCAGCAGTTTGGGAGGGGTAGGGGATGAGCAGTTCTTC.

This clonotype was picked up a small number of times. The CDR3 loop reads CASSLAGGRIGELFF. The CDR3 DNA is TGTGCCAGCAGCTTGGCGGGGGGGCGGATCGGGGAGCTGTTTTTT. The V and J genes are TRBV7-8 and TRBJ2-2; TRBD2 matches 9 bases. Germline values: CDR1 SGHVS, CDR2 FQNEAQ. The CDR3 is made up of 15 amino acids. The trim removed 3 bases at V and 7 bases at J, leaving 6 bases unmatched.

The chain carries TRBV6-2 or TRBV6-3 and TRBJ2-3; TRBD1 aligns across 10 bases. CDR1 is MNHEY and CDR2 is SVGEGT in the germline V gene. Trimming at V came to 2 bases and at J to 2 bases, leaving 1 base not matched to a gene. The CDR3 covers 15 residues. The CDR3 here is CASSYGTGDTDTQYF. CDR3 in DNA: TGTGCCAGCAGTTACGGGACAGGGGACACAGATACGCAGTATTTT.

This sequence joins TRBV11-2 and TRBJ1-1; D is perhaps TRBD1 (6 bases). Between the trimmed V and J ends, which lost 0 bases and 2 bases, there was a span of 16 bases. Germline V gives CDR1 SGHAT, CDR2 FQNNGV. There are 17 residues in the CDR3. The CDR3 DNA follows: TGTGCCAGCAGCTTAGAGGGGACACCGTCCCTAAACACTGAAGCTTTCTTT. This codes for CASSLEGTPSLNTEAFF. Together with reference TRBV11-2 and TRBJ1-1, the CDR3 gives the full variable domain: EAGVAQSPRYKIIEKRQSVAFWCNPISGHATLYWYQQILGQGPKLLIQFQNNGVVDDSQLPKDRFSAERLKGVDSTLKIQPAKLEDSAVYLCASSLEGTPSLNTEAFFGQGTRLTVV.

The genes are TRBV11-2 and TRBJ2-1, with D tentatively TRBD1 (5 bases). Between the trimmed V and J ends, which lost 1 base and 7 bases, there was a span of 11 bases. Germline V CDR1 and CDR2: SGHAT, FQNNGV. The length of the CDR3 is 14 residues. The CDR3 DNA reads as TGTGCCAGCAGCTTAGTTAGGGGCAGGAATGAGCAGTTCTTC. Protein sequence: CASSLVRGRNEQFF.

The chain combines TRBV5-6 with TRBJ2-1; a weak D match, TRBD2 (7 bases). The CDR3 extends over 15 amino acids. CDR1 SGHDT and CDR2 YYEEEE come from the germline V gene. The V gene lost 0 bases and the J gene lost 7 bases, with 14 bases spanning the gap. The CDR3 sequence is CASSLGGGPMNEQFF. For the CDR3, the DNA is TGTGCCAGCAGCTTGGGCGGGGGCCCTATGAATGAGCAGTTCTTC.

This rearrangement joins TRBV29-1 to TRBJ2-2; no reliable D call. The CDR3 contains 15 residues. V lost 7 bases and J 0 bases, leaving 15 bases between the germline ends. CDR1 SQVTM and CDR2 ANQGSEA come from the germline V gene. The CDR3 coding sequence is TGCAGCGCTCGGCCGTTCTTCGCGAACACCGGGGAGCTGTTTTTT. This sequence encodes CSARPFFANTGELFF.

At least ten counts were recorded for this clonotype. V is TRBV23-1 and J is TRBJ2-7; the match to TRBD1 covers 9 bases. TRBV23-1 is an ORF, with its function uncertain. CDR3 size: 18 residues. The V segment lost 6 bases and the J segment 4 bases; nucleotides outside the gene matches: 19. The CDR3 region is CASSEAVGQGIGVYEQYF. Here the CDR3 DNA reads TGCGCCAGCAGCGAGGCGGTGGGACAGGGTATTGGAGTTTACGAGCAGTACTTC.

This chain joins TRBV4-3 and TRBJ2-2, with D perhaps matching TRBD2 (5 bases). This CDR3 contains 15 residues. Germline CDR1 is LGHNA and CDR2 is YSLEER. With 0 bases removed from V and 6 bases from J, the gap between germline ends came to 11 bases. In nucleotides, the CDR3 is TGCGCCAGCAGCCAAGAGACGGGGAGACCCGGGGAGCTGTTTTTT. This translates into CASSQETGRPGELFF.

For the CDR3, the DNA is TGTGCCAGCAGCAAGGACGGGGCTCTAAATCAGCCCCAGCATTTT. This gives the protein CASSKDGALNQPQHF. The chain has TRBV5-4 and TRBJ1-5; possibly TRBD1 for D (5 bases). V lost 4 bases and J 4 bases, leaving 15 bases between the germline ends. This CDR3 has 15 residues. Germline V lookup: CDR1 SGHNT, CDR2 YYREEE (reference sequence).

This clonotype was counted only a few times. This likely comes from a read error, as the CDR3 has no conserved phenylalanine or tryptophan at its end. No DNA is shown, since the ends of the CDR3 on it are uncertain; the CDR3 is the one TCRdb lists. The CDR3 protein is CASSPGTGRLLFRI. The chain is built from TRBV5-1 and TRBJ2-1; the table's D gene call, TRBD1, was not cross checked with the DNA. CDR1 and CDR2 from the germline V gene are SGHRS and YFSETQ. The CDR3 is 14 residues long, ends included.

This clonotype was detected a few times. This CDR3 is missing its conserved last phenylalanine or tryptophan, likely due to a read error. The chain carries TRBV28 and TRBJ2-7; D gene uncertain. This CDR3 is 13 amino acids long. Per the germline V gene, CDR1 is MDHEN and CDR2 is SYDVKM. Trimming shortened V by 2 bases and J by 0 bases, and 5 bases separated the two germline ends. DNA for the CDR3: TGTGCCAGCAGTTTAAAGGCCTCCTACGAGCAGTACCTC. This gives the protein CASSLKASYEQYL.

This clonotype has more than one count but fewer than ten. The chain employs TRBV20-1 and TRBJ2-5; TRBD2 aligns across 7 bases. Germline CDR1 reads DFQATT; CDR2 reads SNEGSKA (reference sequence). The CDR3 spans 12 residues. V shed 6 bases and J 5 bases; nucleotides not matched to a gene: 6. CDR3 protein: CSARLARETQYF. The CDR3 DNA follows: TGCAGTGCCCGACTAGCCCGCGAGACCCAGTACTTC.

This clonotype was counted only a few times. The chain recombines TRBV7-2 with TRBJ1-1; D may be TRBD1 (5 bases). Deletions cut 7 bases from V and 10 bases from J, with 19 bases between. Per germline, CDR1 SGHTA and CDR2 FQGNSA. The CDR3 contains 13 residues. CDR3 region: CASNRGTTGTAFF. CDR3 sequence (DNA): TGTGCCAGCAATCGAGGGACCACCGGGACAGCTTTCTTT.

This rearrangement joins TRBV20-1 to TRBJ1-4, with D unresolved. CDR1 and CDR2 (germline): DFQATT, SNEGSKA (reference sequence). The germline V and J ends were trimmed by 2 bases and 0 bases, with 10 bases remaining between them. CDR3 size: 15 residues. CDR3 bases: TGCAGTGCTAGACGGCGGGGAGCAACTAATGAAAAACTGTTTTTT. It is translated as CSARRRGATNEKLFF.

The chain combines TRBV5-4 with TRBJ1-1; D not certain. V was clipped by 4 bases and J by 0 bases, with 16 bases between them. CDR1 and CDR2 from the germline V gene are SGHNT and YYREEE (reference sequence). This CDR3 contains 16 residues. DNA for the CDR3: TGTGCCAGCAGCCCCGCCGTTGTGGGCATGAACACTGAAGCTTTCTTT. Its translation: CASSPAVVGMNTEAFF.

The chain joins TRBV6-1 to TRBJ1-2; 11 bases agree with TRBD1. The CDR3 sequence is 15 residues long. V lost 8 bases, J lost 12 bases, and 17 bases stayed unmatched. Germline V gives CDR1 MNHNS, CDR2 SASEGT. The CDR3 DNA follows: TGTGCCAGCCGAAACCGAGGGACAGGGGGGACTAGCGACACCTTC. Protein sequence: CASRNRGTGGTSDTF.

The genes are TRBV12-3 or TRBV12-4 and TRBJ1-2; weak D call: TRBD1 (6 bases). With 2 bases removed from V and 4 bases from J, the gap between germline ends came to 8 bases. The CDR3 is 13 amino acids. CDR3 nucleotide sequence: TGTGCCAGCAGTTTAATACAGGGCTATGGCTACACCTTC. It encodes CASSLIQGYGYTF.

The V call is TRBV27, the J call TRBJ2-5; 10 bases map to TRBD1. CDR1 is MNHEY, CDR2 SMNVEV, per germline (reference sequence). This CDR3 is 20 amino acids long. After removal of 2 bases from V and 0 bases from J, the junction contained 15 bases not matched to a gene. The CDR3 loop is CASSLPMTGGDQSYQETQYF. As DNA, the CDR3 is TGTGCCAGCAGTTTACCGATGACAGGGGGCGATCAATCGTACCAAGAGACCCAGTACTTC.

This rearrangement joins TRBV12-3 or TRBV12-4 to TRBJ1-6; the match to TRBD1 covers 8 bases. V shed 7 bases and J 7 bases; nucleotides not matched to a gene: 6. The CDR3 totals 14 residues. Written as DNA, the CDR3 is TGTGCCAGCACGAGACAGGGGAGCAATTCACCCCTCCACTTT. It codes for CASTRQGSNSPLHF.

This clonotype was seen many times. One end of the junction fails to match germline, which may point to a read error. The V gene is TRBV5-1, the J gene TRBJ2-1; TRBD2 aligns across 8 bases. The CDR3 is 15 amino acids. Germline-derived CDR1 and CDR2 are SGHRS and YFSETQ. The DNA for the CDR3 is TGTGCCAGCAGCTTAGTAGCGGGGAGCTACAATGAGCAGTTCTTC. Residues: CASSLVAGSYNEQFF.

This clonotype has only a few counts. The chain links TRBV18 to TRBJ1-1; D call uncertain. Germline assignment: CDR1 KGHSH and CDR2 LQKENI. V lost 3 bases and J 1 base, leaving 12 bases between the germline ends. CDR3 length: 15 amino acids. In DNA form, the CDR3 reads TGTGCCAGCTCACCTCAGGACCGTCAGAACACTGAAGCTTTCTTT. Translation gives CASSPQDRQNTEAFF.

This clonotype has just a few counts. The genes are TRBV4-3 and TRBJ2-5; D is undetermined. Germline values: CDR1 LGHNA, CDR2 YSLEER. Trimming left V 2 bases short and J 0 bases short, with 7 bases between. This CDR3 has 14 residues. The CDR3 DNA reads as TGCGCCAGCAGCCAACGGCCCAACCAAGAGACCCAGTACTTC. Translating it yields CASSQRPNQETQYF.

This clonotype was seen a few times. The V gene is TRBV6-5, the J gene TRBJ2-1; D might be TRBD2 (6 bases). Trimming took 2 bases from V and 3 from J, leaving 11 bases between them. Germline V gene sequence: CDR1 MNHEY, CDR2 SVGAGI. The CDR3 runs 15 residues. CDR3 sequence (DNA): TGTGCCAGCAGTTACGGAGGGCCTTACTACAATGAGCAGTTCTTC. Protein product: CASSYGGPYYNEQFF.

The chain combines TRBV4-3 with TRBJ2-7, with 11 bases fitting TRBD1. The CDR3 extends over 16 amino acids. V shed 6 bases, J shed 2 bases, and the junction held 9 bases outside the gene matches. CDR1 LGHNA and CDR2 YSLEER come from the germline V gene. CDR3 in amino acids: CASSQWTGGETYEQYF. The CDR3 DNA follows: TGCGCCAGCAGTCAATGGACAGGGGGCGAGACCTACGAGCAGTACTTC.

This clonotype has only a few counts. The V gene is TRBV29-1, the J gene TRBJ1-1; tentative D call: TRBD1 (6 bases). There are 14 residues in the CDR3. Between the trimmed V and J ends, which lost 0 bases and 13 bases, there was a span of 21 bases. Germline loops: CDR1 SQVTM, CDR2 ANQGSEA. The CDR3 is CSVEDPENTGFDFF. CDR3 DNA sequence: TGCAGCGTTGAAGATCCTGAGAATACAGGGTTCGATTTCTTT.